These T cell receptor beta chains were read from a single sample in a study of T cell responses to AZD1222 COVID-19 vaccine. This table comes from immunoSEQ multiplex PCR, and its TCRdb copy is limited to in-frame clones, with some not included. The repertoire consists of around 130,000 clones, with approximately 85% occurring once and the leading ten covering approximately 8.5%. The sample was peripheral blood, taken on day 0 of AZD1222 vaccination. Receptors originate from an adult in good health. Each CDR3 is given with its conserved first and last residue. The D gene is left open where the match is weak. The size field is filled for only some rows; it gives once, few, many or a size class.

d_gene,j_gene,abundance,v_gene,CDR3aa,CDR3nt
-,TRBJ1-3,-,TRBV9,CASSVGSLVAGNTIYF,TGTGCCAGCAGCGTAGGAAGTTTGGTGGCTGGAAACACCATATATTTT
-,TRBJ1-5,-,TRBV5-5,CASSWGGPSSNQPQHF,TGTGCCAGCAGCTGGGGGGGGCCCTCTAGCAATCAGCCCCAGCATTTT
-,TRBJ1-1,-,TRBV5-1,CASSLGHAMNTEAFF,TGCGCCAGCAGCTTGGGTCACGCCATGAACACTGAAGCTTTCTTT
TRBD1,TRBJ2-7,medium-sized,TRBV6-2/TRBV6-3,CASSAGTGEIHEQYF,TGTGCCAGCAGTGCCGGGACAGGGGAGATCCACGAGCAGTACTTC
-,TRBJ1-2,-,TRBV7-2,CASSLGYTRNYGYTF,TGTGCCAGCAGCTTAGGGTATACCAGAAACTATGGCTACACCTTC
TRBD2,TRBJ2-1,-,TRBV24-1,CATSVNPGLAGAYNEQFF,TGTGCCACCAGTGTCAATCCGGGACTAGCGGGAGCGTACAATGAGCAGTTCTTC
-,TRBJ2-2,-,TRBV6-4,CASSAGYTGELFF,TGTGCCAGCAGCGCCGGGTACACCGGGGAGCTGTTTTTT
-,TRBJ1-2,-,TRBV10-3,CAIRMALENYGYTF,TGTGCCATCAGAATGGCATTGGAGAACTATGGCTACACCTTC
-,TRBJ2-3,-,TRBV7-2,CASSQDTQYF,TGTGCCAGCAGTCAAGATACGCAGTATTTT
TRBD1,TRBJ2-1,-,TRBV27,CASSSRAGGNEQFF,TGTGCCAGCAGTTCCCGCGCAGGGGGCAATGAGCAGTTCTTC
-,TRBJ2-7,-,TRBV2,CASSSEGYEQYF,TGTGCCAGCAGTTCGGAGGGCTACGAGCAGTACTTC
TRBD2,TRBJ2-3,-,TRBV6-6,CASSPRGGRGSTDTQYF,TGTGCCAGCAGTCCACGGGGTGGGAGGGGTAGCACAGATACGCAGTATTTT
-,TRBJ1-2,-,TRBV19,CASSISGVRSGDLSYGYTF,TGTGCCAGTAGTATATCCGGTGTACGTTCTGGGGATTTGAGCTATGGCTACACCTTC
-,TRBJ2-1,-,TRBV10-3,CAISDKVSYNEQFF,TGTGCCATCAGTGATAAGGTCTCCTACAATGAGCAGTTCTTC
-,TRBJ1-2,-,TRBV30,CAWSLASSYGYTF,TGTGCCTGGAGCCTCGCAAGCTCCTATGGCTACACCTTC
-,TRBJ2-1,-,TRBV11-3,CASSFESSFYNEQFF,TGTGCCAGCAGCTTTGAGAGCTCTTTTTACAATGAGCAGTTCTTC
-,TRBJ2-2,-,TRBV6-4,CASSARGTGELFF,TGTGCCAGCAGTGCCCGGGGGACCGGGGAGCTGTTTTTT
-,TRBJ2-1,-,TRBV6-5,CASSYIGKLGEQFF,TGTGCCAGCAGTTACATCGGGAAGTTGGGTGAGCAGTTCTTC
-,TRBJ1-2,-,TRBV6-5,CASSQDSYGYTF,TGTGCCAGCAGCCAGGACAGTTATGGCTACACCTTC
TRBD2,TRBJ2-1,once,TRBV4-3,CASSQELPSGSVKNEQFF,TGCGCCAGCAGCCAAGAGCTCCCTAGCGGGAGTGTCAAGAATGAGCAGTTCTTC
TRBD2,TRBJ2-3,-,TRBV19,CASSPSRSSGGRDTQYF,TGTGCCAGTTCCCCCAGCAGATCTAGCGGGGGTAGAGATACGCAGTATTTT
TRBD1,TRBJ1-1,-,TRBV7-2,CASRPGQGYTEAFF,TGTGCCAGCAGGCCCGGACAGGGGTACACTGAAGCTTTCTTT
TRBD1,TRBJ1-2,-,TRBV5-8,CASSPSVSFTGGNGYTF,TGTGCCAGCAGCCCGTCGGTTTCGTTTACAGGGGGGAATGGCTACACCTTC
TRBD2,TRBJ2-1,-,TRBV4-3,CASSQGVPSGQQFF,TGCGCCAGCAGCCAAGGAGTTCCTAGCGGCCAGCAGTTCTTC
-,TRBJ1-5,-,TRBV28,CANSLGPSQPQHF,TGTGCCAACAGTTTGGGCCCTAGTCAGCCCCAGCATTTT
TRBD1,TRBJ1-2,-,TRBV18,CASSPPQGEYGYTF,TGTGCCAGCTCACCACCACAGGGGGAATATGGCTACACCTTC
TRBD2,TRBJ2-1,-,TRBV5-1,CASSVASGGAPYNEQFF,TGCGCCAGCAGCGTTGCTAGCGGGGGGGCGCCCTACAATGAGCAGTTCTTC
-,TRBJ1-6,-,TRBV27,CASSQEASSYNSPLHF,TGTGCCAGCAGCCAAGAAGCGAGCTCCTATAATTCACCCCTCCACTTT
TRBD1,TRBJ1-5,few,TRBV6-6,CASSPLATGTSNQPQHF,TGTGCCAGCAGTCCTCTCGCGACAGGGACCAGCAATCAGCCCCAGCATTTT
TRBD1,TRBJ2-7,-,TRBV3-1/TRBV3-2,CASSPGTGAYEQYF,TGTGCCAGCAGCCCCGGGACAGGGGCCTACGAGCAGTACTTC
TRBD2,TRBJ2-2,few,TRBV4-1,CASSQRLASGVPGELFF,TGCGCCAGCAGCCAAAGGTTGGCTAGCGGGGTCCCCGGGGAGCTGTTTTTT
-,TRBJ2-7,-,TRBV27,CASSLTERSYEQYF,TGTGCCAGCAGTTTAACAGAACGCTCTTACGAGCAGTACTTC
-,TRBJ2-7,-,TRBV4-1,CASSQGGDEQYF,TGCGCCAGCAGCCAAGGCGGGGACGAGCAGTACTTC
TRBD1,TRBJ2-7,-,TRBV28,CASGKIGTGHYEQYF,TGTGCCAGCGGAAAAATCGGGACAGGGCACTACGAGCAGTACTTC
-,TRBJ1-1,-,TRBV19,CASSTQGTMNTEAFF,TGTGCCAGTAGTACCCAGGGAACTATGAACACTGAAGCTTTCTTT
-,TRBJ1-3,-,TRBV7-2,CASSLGIGGAGNTIYF,TGTGCCAGCAGCTTAGGGATCGGGGGCGCTGGAAACACCATATATTTT
-,TRBJ1-6,-,TRBV7-9,CASSLDGSSPLHF,TGTGCCAGCAGCTTAGACGGATCTTCACCCCTCCACTTT
-,TRBJ2-1,-,TRBV6-5,CASRAAGTTHNEQFF,TGTGCCAGCAGGGCCGCCGGGACGACCCACAATGAGCAGTTCTTC
TRBD1,TRBJ1-2,-,TRBV6-5,CASRTGNLNYGYTF,TGTGCCAGCCGGACAGGGAATTTAAACTATGGCTACACCTTC
TRBD1,TRBJ2-1,-,TRBV30,CAWSVVASTGEQFF,TGTGCCTGGAGTGTAGTAGCGTCGACAGGGGAGCAGTTCTTC
TRBD2,TRBJ2-1,-,TRBV4-3,CASSQSSGYEQFF,TGCGCCAGCAGCCAATCTAGCGGCTATGAGCAGTTCTTC
TRBD2,TRBJ2-7,-,TRBV27,CASSLGGRGGIYEQYF,TGTGCCAGCAGTTTAGGCGGGAGGGGCGGTATATACGAGCAGTACTTC
-,TRBJ1-4,-,TRBV13,CASSLFSTRSATTNEKLFF,TGTGCCAGCAGCTTATTTTCTACTCGGAGCGCTACAACTAATGAAAAACTGTTTTTT
TRBD2,TRBJ2-1,once,TRBV7-3,CASSLSSSGEQFF,TGTGCCAGCAGCTTATCTTCTAGCGGTGAGCAGTTCTTC